These 17 T cell receptor beta chains share one sample of origin, sequenced in a study of CD4 T cells in relation to SARS-CoV-2 and coronaviruses (dated by TCRdb to 2020 to 2022). Receptors were amplified or captured by the immunoSEQ multiplex PCR assay. This is the immuneACCESS table as TCRdb keeps it, with only in-frame sequences that have V and J called. A part of the clones is gone; compared with another copy, unresolved V genes explain less than half, and the rest is unexplained. In all, the sample holds about 26,000 clones, and around 80% of those were seen once. About 10% of the sample rests with the top ten. CD4+ T cells from unexposed donors were collected before the COVID-19 pandemic (2011-2018). After more than 9 days of culture, CD4+ T cells were isolated with the EasySep CD4+ T cell isolation kit. For these TCRs, the target antigens are not known. The sample was CD4+ T cells from PBMCs, cultured in vitro. The receptors were sampled from a human donor in good health.

The chain uses TRBV21-1 and TRBJ1-1. TRBV21-1 is a documented pseudogene. There are 15 residues in the CDR3. CDR3 coding DNA: TGTGCCAGCAGCAAGAGGGAGCTCATGAACACTGAAGCTTTCTTT. It translates to CASSKRELMNTEAFF.

In its sample, this clone ranks as large (0.1 to 1%). The gene calls are TRBV29-1 and TRBJ2-3, with TRBD2 matching over 8 bases. The CDR3 is 13 amino acids. Germline CDR1 SQVTM, CDR2 ANQGSEA. The V segment lost 4 bases and the J segment 3 bases; nucleotides outside the gene matches: 3. The CDR3 DNA is TGCAGCGTTGCCCGCGGGGGGACAGATACGCAGTATTTT. It specifies CSVARGGTDTQYF.

The chain carries TRBV3-1 (or the pseudogene TRBV3-2) and TRBJ2-3; the match to TRBD2 covers 8 bases. The CDR3 is 17 amino acids. Germline V gene data show CDR1 as LGHDT and CDR2 as YNNKEL (reference sequence). Trimming removed 0 bases from V and 0 bases from J; junction bases left unmatched: 5. The CDR3, as DNA: TGTGCCAGCAGCCAAGATGACCAGCGGGAGAGCACAGATACGCAGTATTTT. Translation: CASSQDDQRESTDTQYF.

This rearrangement joins TRBV18 to TRBJ1-3; D gene ambiguous. The CDR3 loop spans 13 amino acids. Germline V gives CDR1 KGHSH, CDR2 LQKENI. V was pared by 8 bases and J by 1 base, with 9 bases between. CDR3 sequence: CASRVPSGNTIYF. Written as DNA, the CDR3 is TGTGCCAGCAGGGTACCGTCTGGAAACACCATATATTTT.

This clone was detected only once. V gene TRBV6-2 or TRBV6-3 combines with J gene TRBJ2-3, with 10 bases fitting TRBD2. The CDR3 spans 18 residues. From germline, CDR1 is MNHEY and CDR2 SVGEGT. V lost 5 bases to trimming and J lost 2 bases; unmatched junction nucleotides: 13. The CDR3 sequence is CASSPPVWLAGDTDTQYF. As DNA, the CDR3 is TGTGCCAGCAGTCCCCCGGTGTGGCTAGCGGGGGACACAGATACGCAGTATTTT.

This chain links TRBV7-2 with TRBJ1-3; the D is unclear. Germline V lookup: CDR1 SGHTA, CDR2 FQGNSA. This CDR3 region has 15 residues. The V end lost 1 base, the J end lost 0 bases, and 7 bases lay between the germline ends. The CDR3 reads CASSLEVGSGNTIYF. CDR3 nucleotides: TGTGCCAGCAGCTTAGAAGTAGGCTCTGGAAACACCATATATTTT. The full variable domain, rest sourced from reference TRBV7-2 and TRBJ1-3, is GAGVSQSPSNKVTEKGKDVELRCDPISGHTALYWYRQSLGQGLEFLIYFQGNSAPDKSGLPSDRFSAERTGGSVSTLTIQRTQQEDSAVYLCASSLEVGSGNTIYFGEGSWLTVV.

The gene calls are TRBV7-2 and TRBJ2-5, with TRBD1 matching 9 bases. The CDR3 length is 16 residues. The junction had 16 bases not matched to a gene; V was cut back by 8 bases and J by 6 bases. CDR1 is SGHTA, CDR2 FQGNSA, per germline. CDR3: CASRPGGTGLKKTQYF. In nucleotides, the CDR3 is TGTGCCAGCCGACCTGGGGGGACAGGGCTTAAAAAGACCCAGTACTTC. Using reference TRBV7-2 and TRBJ2-5 for the parts outside the CDR3, the full variable domain is GAGVSQSPSNKVTEKGKDVELRCDPISGHTALYWYRQSLGQGLEFLIYFQGNSAPDKSGLPSDRFSAERTGGSVSTLTIQRTQQEDSAVYLCASRPGGTGLKKTQYFGPGTRLLVL.

The J gene is TRBJ2-5, the V gene TRBV9; perhaps TRBD2 as D (5 bases). The V gene's germline CDR1 is SGDLS and CDR2 YYNGEE. Trimming stripped 3 bases from V and 5 bases from J, with 8 bases between. The CDR3 consists of 12 residues. The CDR3 DNA is TGTGCCAGCAGCGAGGGCGGGGAGACCCAGTACTTC. Protein product: CASSEGGETQYF.

The chain combines TRBV7-2 with TRBJ2-3; TRBD2 matches at 9 bases. Trimming cost V 1 base and J 6 bases; bases outside gene matches: 11. The germline V gene encodes CDR1 SGHTA and CDR2 FQGNSA. This CDR3 region has 17 residues. The CDR3: CASSLVGSGGPQDTQYF. The DNA of the CDR3 is TGTGCCAGCAGCTTAGTTGGTAGCGGGGGCCCCCAGGATACGCAGTATTTT.

The V gene is TRBV27, the J gene TRBJ2-7; 8 bases map to TRBD1. The CDR3 runs to 14 residues. Germline trimming cut 4 bases from V and 7 bases from J; bases unmatched to any gene: 9. CDR1 and CDR2 from the germline V gene are MNHEY and SMNVEV (reference sequence). CDR3 DNA: TGTGCCAGCAGTTCAAGACAGGGGATTGGAGAGCAGTACTTC. This sequence encodes CASSSRQGIGEQYF.

J is TRBJ2-7 and V is TRBV4-3, with 10 bases fitting TRBD1. With V trimmed by 1 base and J by 3 bases, 9 bases remained unmatched. The CDR3 sequence is 17 residues long. From germline, CDR1 is LGHNA and CDR2 YSLEER. The CDR3 here is CASSQAGAGTGVYEQYF. CDR3 nucleotides: TGCGCCAGCAGCCAAGCCGGAGCCGGGACAGGGGTCTACGAGCAGTACTTC.

The CDR3 is CASSYQRGPSNEQFF. The CDR3 coding sequence is TGTGCCAGCAGTTACCAGCGGGGGCCTAGCAATGAGCAGTTCTTC. The chain is built from TRBV6-5 and TRBJ2-1, with 8 bases that match TRBD2. This CDR3 comprises 15 residues. In germline, CDR1 is MNHEY, CDR2 SVGAGI. V shed 2 bases, J shed 6 bases, and the junction held 6 bases outside the gene matches.

The chain links TRBV6-5 to TRBJ1-1; no firm D call. V lost 7 bases to trimming and J lost 2 bases, with 11 bases between them. The CDR3 totals 13 residues. CDR1 is MNHEY, CDR2 SVGAGI, per germline. The CDR3 region is CASIQSLNTEAFF. CDR3 in DNA: TGTGCCAGCATTCAGAGTTTAAACACTGAAGCTTTCTTT.

Concerning this clone: This CDR3 is missing its conserved last phenylalanine or tryptophan, likely due to a read error. The DNA is omitted, as the CDR3 cannot be located on it reliably, and the CDR3 follows TCRdb's listing. The CDR3 is CATSRVRGLRSGG. J is TRBJ2-7 and V is TRBV15; the table's D call of TRBD2 was not tested on the DNA. CDR1 LNHNV and CDR2 YYDKDF come from the germline V gene (reference sequence). The CDR3 spans 13 residues, counting both ends.

DNA for the CDR3: TGTGCCAGCTCACCACCAGACGGATACAATGAGCAGTTCTTC. This codes for CASSPPDGYNEQFF. The chain employs TRBV18 and TRBJ2-1, with D hard to call. CDR3 length: 14 residues. V lost 0 bases to trimming and J lost 4 bases, with 7 bases between them. The germline V gene has CDR1 KGHSH and CDR2 LQKENI.

This clone turned up a few times. The rearrangement links TRBV4-3 to TRBJ2-7; D possibly matches TRBD1 or TRBD2 (5 bases each). The CDR3 runs to 13 residues. V lost 0 bases to trimming and J lost 7 bases, with 10 bases between them. The germline CDR1 and CDR2 sequences are LGHNA and YSLEER. CDR3 DNA: TGCGCCAGCAGCCAAGAAGCGTGGGGGGAGCAGTACTTC. It yields the protein CASSQEAWGEQYF.

This chain links TRBV7-8 with TRBJ2-2; 10 positions agree with TRBD2. The CDR3 spans 16 residues. The junction had 8 bases not matched to a gene; V was cut back by 5 bases and J by 5 bases. CDR1 and CDR2 from the germline V gene are SGHVS and FQNEAQ. As DNA, the CDR3 is TGTGCCAGCAGCCAATCTAGCGGGAGTTCTACCGGGGAGCTGTTTTTT. It encodes CASSQSSGSSTGELFF.